This T cell receptor (beta chain) was sequenced during a study of blood T cell repertoires in COVID-19. Study-level information: Spain, Italy and the United States supplied samples that represented acute and convalescent COVID-19.

This clone showed up just a few times. Trimming pared 1 base from V and 4 bases from J, leaving 8 bases between. Germline V gives CDR1 SQVTM, CDR2 ANQGSEA. The CDR3 contains 13 residues. Clones were read by immunoSEQ multiplex PCR, and TCRdb kept only the in-frame ones, dropping some. The table shows around 250,000 clones, with approximately 82% occurring only once. This clonotype originated in a man younger than 45 who had recovered from COVID-19. This chain connects TRBV29-1 to TRBJ1-5, with D unresolved. Sequencing used peripheral blood. In nucleotides, the CDR3 is TGCAGCGTTGAAGCAGGTTATAATCAGCCCCAGCATTTT. Translating gives CSVEAGYNQPQHF.